These T cell receptor beta chains were read from a single sample in a study of metastatic and nonmetastatic thyroid tumors. TCRdb redid the clone calls on the PCR reads using MiXCR. Altogether some 33,000 clones are present, 10% to 14% being singletons, with the ten largest covering roughly 15%. The sequencing sample was made of blood. The receptor source for this set is a female donor with papillary thyroid cancer or a benign thyroid nodule (not recorded which). Some clones in this sample may be carry-over from other donors' samples. CDR3s include the opening cysteine and the closing phenylalanine or tryptophan. Each record gives: V gene, CDR3 length, D gene, clone size, J gene, CDR3 protein, CDR3 DNA. A D gene is named only where the DNA matches it firmly. Rows may omit the clone size; those that give it use once, few, many or a size class.

v_call: TRBV11-1
cdr3_length: 16
d_call: -
clone_size: -
j_call: TRBJ2-7
cdr3_aa: CASSPLDGDSNYEQYF
cdr3_nt: TGTGCCAGCAGCCCATTGGACGGGGACTCGAACTACGAGCAGTACTTC

v_call: TRBV3-1
cdr3_length: 10
d_call: -
clone_size: many
j_call: TRBJ1-2
cdr3_aa: CASNGGGYTF
cdr3_nt: TGTGCCAGCAACGGGGGTGGCTACACCTTC

v_call: TRBV28
cdr3_length: 13
d_call: -
clone_size: many
j_call: TRBJ1-2
cdr3_aa: CASRPTGADGYTF
cdr3_nt: TGTGCCAGCAGGCCAACAGGCGCGGATGGCTACACCTTC

v_call: TRBV12-3/TRBV12-4
cdr3_length: 15
d_call: -
clone_size: -
j_call: TRBJ1-6
cdr3_aa: CASRRGGSYNSPLHF
cdr3_nt: TGTGCCAGCAGAAGAGGGGGGTCCTATAATTCACCCCTCCACTTT

v_call: TRBV5-1
cdr3_length: 15
d_call: -
clone_size: few
j_call: TRBJ2-2
cdr3_aa: CASSLATSSTGELFF
cdr3_nt: TGCGCCAGCAGCTTGGCGACTTCTAGCACCGGGGAGCTGTTTTTT

v_call: TRBV6-2/TRBV6-3
cdr3_length: 13
d_call: -
clone_size: many
j_call: TRBJ1-5
cdr3_aa: CASRLGPYQPQHF
cdr3_nt: TGTGCCAGCAGACTTGGACCGTACCAGCCCCAGCATTTT

v_call: TRBV18
cdr3_length: 16
d_call: -
clone_size: many
j_call: TRBJ1-1
cdr3_aa: CASSPMRDSLNTEAFF
cdr3_nt: TGTGCCAGCTCACCAATGAGAGACAGCCTGAACACTGAAGCTTTCTTT

v_call: TRBV2
cdr3_length: 15
d_call: -
clone_size: many
j_call: TRBJ1-6
cdr3_aa: CASRRGVSDNSPLHF
cdr3_nt: TGTGCCAGTAGAAGGGGGGTCTCAGATAATTCACCCCTCCACTTT

v_call: TRBV6-1
cdr3_length: 14
d_call: TRBD2
clone_size: -
j_call: TRBJ2-2
cdr3_aa: CASRSGSFTGELFF
cdr3_nt: TGTGCCAGCCGAAGCGGGAGTTTCACCGGGGAGCTGTTTTTT

v_call: TRBV19
cdr3_length: 14
d_call: -
clone_size: many
j_call: TRBJ1-1
cdr3_aa: CASSRSGLGTEAFF
cdr3_nt: TGTGCCAGTAGTAGGTCCGGCCTAGGGACTGAAGCTTTCTTT

v_call: TRBV11-1
cdr3_length: 19
d_call: TRBD1
clone_size: -
j_call: TRBJ2-5
cdr3_aa: CASSTRTGQADTRGETQYF
cdr3_nt: TGTGCCAGCAGCACGCGGACAGGGCAGGCGGACACGCGAGGAGAGACCCAGTACTTC

v_call: TRBV4-3
cdr3_length: 14
d_call: TRBD2
clone_size: many
j_call: TRBJ2-5
cdr3_aa: CASSQSGREETQYF
cdr3_nt: TGCGCCAGCAGCCAGAGCGGGAGGGAAGAGACCCAGTACTTC

v_call: TRBV20-1
cdr3_length: 15
d_call: -
clone_size: many
j_call: TRBJ2-1
cdr3_aa: CSARGAGRTDLEQFF
cdr3_nt: TGCAGTGCTAGGGGGGCCGGGAGAACTGATCTGGAGCAGTTCTTC

v_call: TRBV5-1
cdr3_length: 18
d_call: -
clone_size: few
j_call: TRBJ2-1
cdr3_aa: CASSLGVVRGMRGDEQFF
cdr3_nt: TGCGCCAGCAGCTTGGGGGTAGTGAGGGGCATGAGAGGAGATGAGCAGTTCTTC

v_call: TRBV19
cdr3_length: 15
d_call: -
clone_size: many
j_call: TRBJ2-7
cdr3_aa: CASSIGGLTDYEQYF
cdr3_nt: TGTGCCAGTAGTATAGGTGGCCTAACAGACTACGAGCAGTACTTC

v_call: TRBV27
cdr3_length: 15
d_call: -
clone_size: many
j_call: TRBJ2-1
cdr3_aa: CASSPLTRANNEQFF
cdr3_nt: TGTGCCAGCAGTCCGTTGACTAGAGCGAACAATGAGCAGTTCTTC

v_call: TRBV24-1
cdr3_length: 15
d_call: TRBD1
clone_size: many
j_call: TRBJ2-3
cdr3_aa: CATSSRQGGTDTQYF
cdr3_nt: TGTGCCACCAGTTCAAGACAGGGAGGCACAGATACGCAGTATTTT

v_call: TRBV10-3
cdr3_length: 15
d_call: TRBD2
clone_size: many
j_call: TRBJ2-1
cdr3_aa: CAISGTSGSEDEQFF
cdr3_nt: TGTGCCATCAGTGGAACTAGCGGGAGTGAGGATGAGCAGTTCTTC

v_call: TRBV7-2
cdr3_length: 15
d_call: -
clone_size: many
j_call: TRBJ1-5
cdr3_aa: CASSLGQAYGQPQHF
cdr3_nt: TGTGCCAGCAGCTTAGGACAGGCGTACGGTCAGCCCCAGCATTTT

v_call: TRBV12-3/TRBV12-4
cdr3_length: 14
d_call: TRBD1
clone_size: -
j_call: TRBJ1-1
cdr3_aa: CASSRQGADTEAFF
cdr3_nt: TGTGCCAGCAGCCGCCAGGGGGCTGACACTGAAGCTTTCTTT

v_call: TRBV12-3/TRBV12-4
cdr3_length: 15
d_call: -
clone_size: few
j_call: TRBJ2-7
cdr3_aa: CASSPGRGASCEQYF
cdr3_nt: TGTGCCAGCAGTCCCGGACGGGGGGCGAGCTGCGAGCAGTACTTC

v_call: TRBV4-3
cdr3_length: 15
d_call: -
clone_size: many
j_call: TRBJ2-6
cdr3_aa: CASSQVSSGANVLTF
cdr3_nt: TGCGCCAGCAGCCAAGTTTCAAGTGGGGCCAACGTCCTGACTTTC

v_call: TRBV18
cdr3_length: 16
d_call: TRBD1
clone_size: many
j_call: TRBJ2-3
cdr3_aa: CASSDTGGSSTDTQYF
cdr3_nt: TGTGCCAGCTCAGATACAGGGGGCTCGAGCACAGATACGCAGTATTTT

v_call: TRBV3-1
cdr3_length: 13
d_call: TRBD2
clone_size: once
j_call: TRBJ2-3
cdr3_aa: CASSPPGLATQYF
cdr3_nt: TGTGCCAGCAGCCCCCCGGGACTAGCAACGCAGTATTTT

v_call: TRBV12-3/TRBV12-4
cdr3_length: 12
d_call: -
clone_size: many
j_call: TRBJ2-5
cdr3_aa: CASSLGRGTQYF
cdr3_nt: TGTGCCAGCAGCTTGGGCCGCGGGACCCAGTACTTC

v_call: TRBV10-3
cdr3_length: 14
d_call: -
clone_size: -
j_call: TRBJ2-2
cdr3_aa: CAISGLPNTGELFF
cdr3_nt: TGTGCCATCAGTGGACTCCCCAACACCGGCGAGCTGTTTTTT

v_call: TRBV6-2/TRBV6-3
cdr3_length: 15
d_call: TRBD2
clone_size: medium-sized
j_call: TRBJ2-1
cdr3_aa: CASSYRASGGNEQFF
cdr3_nt: TGTGCCAGCAGTTACAGGGCTAGCGGAGGTAACGAGCAGTTCTTC

v_call: TRBV9
cdr3_length: 18
d_call: -
clone_size: few
j_call: TRBJ2-2
cdr3_aa: CASSVQTKTGTDTGEPFF
cdr3_nt: TGTGCCAGCAGCGTACAAACGAAAACGGGGACCGACACCGGGGAGCCGTTTTTT

v_call: TRBV20-1
cdr3_length: 13
d_call: TRBD1
clone_size: many
j_call: TRBJ1-1
cdr3_aa: CSAAAGGDTEAFF
cdr3_nt: TGCAGTGCAGCAGCAGGGGGGGACACTGAAGCTTTCTTT

v_call: TRBV19
cdr3_length: 13
d_call: -
clone_size: few
j_call: TRBJ2-2
cdr3_aa: CACNWQLLGDLFF
cdr3_nt: TGTGCCTGTAATTGGCAGTTGCTCGGGGATCTGTTTTTT

v_call: TRBV12-3/TRBV12-4
cdr3_length: 14
d_call: -
clone_size: many
j_call: TRBJ2-1
cdr3_aa: CASSLPPTSNEQFF
cdr3_nt: TGTGCCAGCAGTCTACCACCGACCAGCAATGAGCAGTTCTTC

v_call: TRBV18
cdr3_length: 16
d_call: -
clone_size: many
j_call: TRBJ1-1
cdr3_aa: CASAIWGLTVNTEAFF
cdr3_nt: TGTGCCAGCGCCATCTGGGGGCTGACCGTGAACACTGAAGCTTTCTTT

v_call: TRBV5-4
cdr3_length: 15
d_call: TRBD2
clone_size: many
j_call: TRBJ2-1
cdr3_aa: CASSLNLAGDNEQFF
cdr3_nt: TGTGCCAGCAGCTTAAATCTAGCGGGGGACAATGAGCAGTTCTTC

v_call: TRBV20-1
cdr3_length: 13
d_call: -
clone_size: many
j_call: TRBJ2-1
cdr3_aa: CSARDEMGDEQFF
cdr3_nt: TGCAGTGCTAGAGATGAGATGGGGGATGAGCAGTTCTTC

v_call: TRBV19
cdr3_length: 17
d_call: TRBD2
clone_size: many
j_call: TRBJ2-3
cdr3_aa: CASSIKGRGGGTDTQYF
cdr3_nt: TGTGCCAGTAGTATAAAGGGGCGGGGAGGGGGCACAGATACGCAGTATTTT

v_call: TRBV6-5
cdr3_length: 14
d_call: -
clone_size: medium-sized
j_call: TRBJ2-2
cdr3_aa: CASSYSTGPGELFF
cdr3_nt: TGTGCCAGCAGTTACTCGACGGGTCCCGGGGAGCTGTTTTTT

v_call: TRBV7-2
cdr3_length: 15
d_call: -
clone_size: many
j_call: TRBJ2-1
cdr3_aa: CASSLSRSSYNEQFF
cdr3_nt: TGTGCCAGCAGCTTGAGCCGGAGCTCCTACAATGAGCAGTTCTTC

v_call: TRBV19
cdr3_length: 13
d_call: -
clone_size: many
j_call: TRBJ1-6
cdr3_aa: CASSNSLNSPLHF
cdr3_nt: TGTGCCAGTAGTAACAGCCTTAATTCACCCCTCCACTTT

v_call: TRBV5-1
cdr3_length: 12
d_call: -
clone_size: many
j_call: TRBJ2-5
cdr3_aa: CASSLAGETQYF
cdr3_nt: TGCGCCAGCAGCTTGGCCGGGGAGACCCAGTACTTC

v_call: TRBV6-4
cdr3_length: 16
d_call: TRBD2
clone_size: many
j_call: TRBJ2-1
cdr3_aa: CASSAWTSGRIDEQFF
cdr3_nt: TGTGCCAGCAGTGCCTGGACTAGCGGGAGAATCGATGAGCAGTTCTTC

v_call: TRBV19
cdr3_length: 15
d_call: TRBD2
clone_size: -
j_call: TRBJ2-1
cdr3_aa: CASSALAGGTNEQFF
cdr3_nt: TGTGCCAGTAGTGCACTAGCGGGAGGGACCAATGAGCAGTTCTTC

v_call: TRBV7-2
cdr3_length: 16
d_call: TRBD2
clone_size: many
j_call: TRBJ2-1
cdr3_aa: CASSSSGTSSYNEQFF
cdr3_nt: TGTGCCAGCAGCTCTAGCGGGACGAGCTCCTACAATGAGCAGTTCTTC

v_call: TRBV7-9
cdr3_length: 12
d_call: -
clone_size: many
j_call: TRBJ2-7
cdr3_aa: CASSLALGEQYF
cdr3_nt: TGTGCCAGCAGCTTAGCTTTAGGCGAGCAGTACTTC

v_call: TRBV30
cdr3_length: 11
d_call: -
clone_size: many
j_call: TRBJ2-7
cdr3_aa: CAWSREGEQYF
cdr3_nt: TGTGCCTGGAGTCGAGAGGGCGAGCAGTACTTC

v_call: TRBV5-5
cdr3_length: 15
d_call: TRBD1
clone_size: many
j_call: TRBJ2-7
cdr3_aa: CASSFRQGTNYEQYF
cdr3_nt: TGTGCCAGCAGCTTCCGACAGGGCACTAACTACGAGCAGTACTTC

v_call: TRBV6-1
cdr3_length: 14
d_call: -
clone_size: many
j_call: TRBJ2-1
cdr3_aa: CASSPFTGRDEQFF
cdr3_nt: TGTGCCAGCAGTCCCTTTACAGGACGGGATGAGCAGTTCTTC

v_call: TRBV4-1
cdr3_length: 13
d_call: -
clone_size: -
j_call: TRBJ2-3
cdr3_aa: CASSPGGGNTQYF
cdr3_nt: TGTGCCAGCAGCCCCGGTGGGGGGAATACGCAGTATTTT

v_call: TRBV28
cdr3_length: 17
d_call: -
clone_size: many
j_call: TRBJ2-2
cdr3_aa: CASTSGLPTPRTGELFF
cdr3_nt: TGTGCCAGCACCTCGGGACTCCCGACCCCCCGGACCGGGGAGCTGTTTTTT

v_call: TRBV20-1
cdr3_length: 15
d_call: TRBD2
clone_size: few
j_call: TRBJ2-7
cdr3_aa: CSASTSGGPKNEQYF
cdr3_nt: TGCAGTGCTAGTACTAGCGGGGGTCCCAAAAACGAGCAGTACTTC

v_call: TRBV19
cdr3_length: 13
d_call: TRBD1
clone_size: few
j_call: TRBJ2-5
cdr3_aa: CASSDRVLETQYF
cdr3_nt: TGTGCCAGTAGCGACAGGGTTTTAGAGACCCAGTACTTC

v_call: TRBV6-1
cdr3_length: 15
d_call: TRBD2
clone_size: -
j_call: TRBJ2-3
cdr3_aa: CASSEWLAETDTQYF
cdr3_nt: TGTGCCAGCAGTGAATGGCTAGCGGAAACAGATACGCAGTATTTT

v_call: TRBV7-3
cdr3_length: 13
d_call: -
clone_size: -
j_call: TRBJ2-5
cdr3_aa: CASSLVVGETQYF
cdr3_nt: TGTGCCAGCAGCTTAGTAGTTGGAGAGACCCAGTACTTC

v_call: TRBV20-1
cdr3_length: 15
d_call: -
clone_size: many
j_call: TRBJ2-1
cdr3_aa: CSARGSRTIINEQFF
cdr3_nt: TGCAGTGCTAGAGGTTCCAGGACTATAATCAATGAGCAGTTCTTC

v_call: TRBV12-3/TRBV12-4
cdr3_length: 14
d_call: -
clone_size: many
j_call: TRBJ2-4
cdr3_aa: CASSFGSGANIQYF
cdr3_nt: TGTGCCAGCAGTTTTGGGTCAGGGGCAAACATTCAGTACTTC

v_call: TRBV20-1
cdr3_length: 16
d_call: TRBD2
clone_size: -
j_call: TRBJ2-5
cdr3_aa: CSARGELAGGWETQYF
cdr3_nt: TGCAGTGCTAGAGGGGAATTAGCGGGAGGATGGGAGACCCAGTACTTC

v_call: TRBV5-1
cdr3_length: 16
d_call: -
clone_size: many
j_call: TRBJ2-1
cdr3_aa: CASSSGTGGRYNEQFF
cdr3_nt: TGCGCCAGCAGCTCCGGCACCGGGGGCCGCTACAATGAGCAGTTCTTC

v_call: TRBV7-9
cdr3_length: 11
d_call: -
clone_size: many
j_call: TRBJ2-7
cdr3_aa: CASSLEDEQYF
cdr3_nt: TGTGCCAGCAGCTTAGAGGACGAGCAGTACTTC

v_call: TRBV6-5
cdr3_length: 18
d_call: TRBD1
clone_size: few
j_call: TRBJ1-2
cdr3_aa: CASSDSKGQGAINYGYTF
cdr3_nt: TGTGCCAGCAGTGACTCGAAGGGACAGGGGGCTATTAACTATGGCTACACCTTC

v_call: TRBV11-2
cdr3_length: 15
d_call: TRBD1
clone_size: many
j_call: TRBJ2-5
cdr3_aa: CASSQPTGPGETQYF
cdr3_nt: TGTGCCAGCAGCCAACCGACAGGGCCGGGAGAGACCCAGTACTTC